These 26 T cell receptor beta chains originate from one sample sequenced in a study of OX40 agonist ivuxolimab in advanced cancers. Clones were sequenced by immunoSEQ multiplex PCR, and TCRdb holds only the in-frame ones, with some missing. Of approximately 50,000 clones listed, roughly 88% are singletons. The sequenced sample was CD4+ or CD8+ T cells sorted from blood, obtained in a trial of the OX40 agonist ivuxolimab. Receptors originate from an adult with an advanced solid tumor such as melanoma, head and neck, liver or kidney cancer.

The chain recombines TRBV7-3 with TRBJ2-1, with TRBD2 matching 8 bases. Germline V gene data show CDR1 as SGHTA and CDR2 as FQGTGA. J lost 2 bases, V lost 3 bases, and 3 bases had no gene match. This CDR3 has 15 amino acids. CDR3 amino acids: CASSFRGGPYNEQFF. CDR3 coding DNA: TGTGCCAGCAGCTTTCGGGGGGGCCCCTACAATGAGCAGTTCTTC. The variable domain in full, with the rest retrieved from reference TRBV7-3 and TRBJ2-1, is GAGVSQTPSNKVTEKGKYVELRCDPISGHTALYWYRQSLGQGPEFLIYFQGTGAADDSGLPNDRFFAVRPEGSVSTLKIQRTERGDSAVYLCASSFRGGPYNEQFFGPGTRLTVL.

The J gene is TRBJ2-3, the V gene TRBV2, with no clear D. CDR1 and CDR2 (germline): SNHLY, FYNNEI. Trimming stripped 7 bases from V and 4 bases from J, with 12 bases between. This CDR3 is built from 13 residues. The CDR3 DNA reads TGTGCCAGCACGCGAGAAGGAGCAGATACGCAGTATTTT. Amino acid sequence: CASTREGADTQYF. The full variable domain, completed using reference TRBV2 and TRBJ2-3, is EPEVTQTPSHQVTQMGQEVILRCVPISNHLYFYWYRQILGQKVEFLVSFYNNEISEKSEIFDDQFSVERPDGSNFTLKIRSTKLEDSAMYFCASTREGADTQYFGPGTRLTVL.

V is TRBV5-5 and J is TRBJ1-1, with D maybe TRBD1 (5 bases). This CDR3 region has 13 residues. CDR1 and CDR2 from the germline V gene are SGHKS and YYEKEE (reference sequence). The V end lost 5 bases, the J end lost 5 bases, and 13 bases lay between the germline ends. CDR3 residues: CASSQEWGTEAFF. The CDR3 region has the DNA TGTGCCAGCAGTCAGGAGTGGGGGACTGAAGCTTTCTTT.

This clone came up once. The chain joins TRBV4-1 to TRBJ2-7; D perhaps matches TRBD1 (6 bases). V was clipped by 4 bases and J by 2 bases, with 15 bases between them. Germline CDR1 is MGHRA and CDR2 is YSYEKL. The CDR3 runs to 15 residues. The CDR3 region is CASSRSQGQTYEQYF. The CDR3 DNA follows: TGCGCCAGCAGCCGCTCACAGGGCCAAACCTACGAGCAGTACTTC.

This chain uses TRBV23-1 with TRBJ2-7; the match to TRBD1 covers 7 bases. TRBV23-1 qualifies as an ORF whose function is uncertain. Unmatched junction bases numbered 8, after V lost 4 bases and J lost 5 bases. The CDR3 sequence is 14 residues long. The CDR3 coding sequence is TGCGCCAGCAGTCGCCGACAGGGAATTCACGAGCAGTACTTC. Its translation is CASSRRQGIHEQYF.

This clone was seen a handful of times. This chain joins TRBV27 and TRBJ2-7; TRBD1 matches 9 bases. CDR3 length: 14 amino acids. V lost 7 bases to trimming and J lost 1 base; unmatched junction nucleotides: 5. The V gene's germline CDR1 is MNHEY and CDR2 SMNVEV (reference sequence). The CDR3 is CASKPGQGSYEQYF. As DNA, the CDR3 is TGTGCCAGCAAGCCGGGACAGGGATCCTACGAGCAGTACTTC.

The chain employs TRBV30 and TRBJ1-5; maybe TRBD1 (5 bases). Trimming stripped 0 bases from V and 6 bases from J, with 9 bases between. Germline V CDR1 and CDR2: GTSNPN, SVGIG (reference sequence). The CDR3 length is 13 residues. The CDR3 DNA reads TGTGCCTGGAGTGTCGGGGGGAGTCAGCCCCAGCATTTT. Translating gives CAWSVGGSQPQHF.

This chain connects TRBV6-6 to TRBJ2-1; 10 positions agree with TRBD1. Unmatched junction bases numbered 4, after V lost 5 bases and J lost 6 bases. The CDR3 is made up of 14 amino acids. CDR1 is MNHNY, CDR2 SVGAGI, per germline (reference sequence). CDR3 region: CASSPRDRGNEQFF. The CDR3 DNA reads as TGTGCCAGCAGTCCCCGGGACAGGGGCAATGAGCAGTTCTTC.

The CDR3 DNA is TGCGCCAGCAGTCGTGTTCAAACAGGCACCTATAATTCACCCCTCCACTTT. Translating it yields CASSRVQTGTYNSPLHF. The rearrangement joins TRBV23-1 to TRBJ1-6; D is perhaps TRBD1 (5 bases). TRBV23-1 falls under the ORF class, with uncertain function. The CDR3 is 17 residues long. V dropped 4 bases and J dropped 2 bases, with 15 bases sitting between them.

The J gene is TRBJ2-1, the V gene TRBV9, with 13 bases matching TRBD2. Trimming took 3 bases from V and 6 from J; bases not matched to a gene: 9. Germline loops: CDR1 SGDLS, CDR2 YYNGEE. The CDR3 is 17 residues long. The CDR3 reads CASSAGGLAGTPNEQFF. In DNA form, the CDR3 reads TGTGCCAGCAGCGCAGGGGGACTAGCGGGGACCCCCAATGAGCAGTTCTTC.

The V call is TRBV9, the J call TRBJ2-3; 9 nucleotides align to TRBD1. The CDR3 sequence is 15 residues long. The V and J ends lost 3 bases and 1 base, in that order; junction bases with no gene match: 3. Per germline, CDR1 SGDLS and CDR2 YYNGEE. The CDR3 spells CASSGDRVGTDTQYF. DNA for the CDR3: TGTGCCAGCAGCGGGGACAGGGTGGGCACAGATACGCAGTATTTT.

The chain links TRBV7-9 to TRBJ2-1, with 9 bases lining up with TRBD1. The CDR3 consists of 15 residues. Unmatched junction bases numbered 8, after V lost 5 bases and J lost 6 bases. Germline CDR1 reads SEHNR; CDR2 reads FQNEAQ (reference sequence). The CDR3 nucleotides are TGTGCCAGCAGCAAATTTCTGACAGGGGGCAATGAGCAGTTCTTC. It translates to CASSKFLTGGNEQFF.

The rearrangement uses TRBV28 and TRBJ2-5; the D gene is possibly TRBD2 (5 bases). Germline values: CDR1 MDHEN, CDR2 SYDVKM. The CDR3 totals 14 residues. Deletions cut 2 bases from V and 1 base from J, with 8 bases between. The CDR3 coding sequence is TGTGCCAGCAGTTTAGCTAGCCCCCAAGAGACCCAGTACTTC. Translated: CASSLASPQETQYF. The whole variable domain, filled in from reference TRBV28 and TRBJ2-5, reads DVKVTQSSRYLVKRTGEKVFLECVQDMDHENMFWYRQDPGLGLRLIYFSYDVKMKEKGDIPEGYSVSREKKERFSLILESASTNQTSMYLCASSLASPQETQYFGPGTRLLVL.

V gene TRBV19 combines with J gene TRBJ2-2; D unresolved. V was clipped by 5 bases and J by 7 bases, with 11 bases between them. The CDR3 loop spans 13 amino acids. CDR1 and CDR2 (germline): LNHDA, SQIVND (reference sequence). This CDR3 is CASSLPPGGELFF. In nucleotides, the CDR3 is TGTGCCAGTAGTCTGCCCCCGGGCGGGGAGCTGTTTTTT. The full variable domain, completed using reference TRBV19 and TRBJ2-2, is DGGITQSPKYLFRKEGQNVTLSCEQNLNHDAMYWYRQDPGQGLRLIYYSQIVNDFQKGDIAEGYSVSREKKESFPLTVTSAQKNPTAFYLCASSLPPGGELFFGEGSRLTVL.

This clone was detected only a few times. The rearrangement joins TRBV29-1 to TRBJ2-1; D perhaps matches TRBD1 (5 bases). The length of the CDR3 is 13 residues. Germline V gene lookup returns CDR1 SQVTM and CDR2 ANQGSEA. V lost 6 bases, J lost 5 bases, and 14 bases lay in between. CDR3: CSVPKRGDNEQFF. CDR3 bases: TGCAGCGTCCCCAAAAGGGGTGACAATGAGCAGTTCTTC.

The chain joins TRBV19 to TRBJ1-1, with TRBD1 matching 7 bases. This CDR3 region has 15 residues. Germline lookup yields CDR1 LNHDA and CDR2 SQIVND (reference sequence). V lost 6 bases, J lost 2 bases, and 9 bases stayed unmatched. The CDR3 DNA reads as TGTGCCAGTAGGGTCGGAGGGGGCCTTAACACTGAAGCTTTCTTT. Its protein is CASRVGGGLNTEAFF.

The rearrangement links TRBV19 to TRBJ1-2; D might be TRBD1 (6 bases). CDR3 length equals 13 residues. Trimming removed 5 bases from V and 2 bases from J, with 9 bases in between. The germline V gene encodes CDR1 LNHDA and CDR2 SQIVND (reference sequence). CDR3 in DNA: TGTGCCAGTAGTGAAGGACAGAACTATGGCTACACCTTC. Translating it yields CASSEGQNYGYTF.

This clone was seen more than once but under ten times. V is TRBV5-1 and J is TRBJ1-6, with 7 bases identical to TRBD1. The CDR3 covers 15 residues. Germline CDR1 SGHRS, CDR2 YFSETQ. Germline trimming cut 5 bases from V and 8 bases from J; bases unmatched to any gene: 10. The CDR3 sequence is CASSWTGTADSPLHF. The DNA for the CDR3 is TGCGCCAGCAGTTGGACCGGGACAGCTGATTCACCCCTCCACTTT.

The chain employs TRBV5-5 and TRBJ2-1, with 9 bases aligning to TRBD2. Germline lookup yields CDR1 SGHKS and CDR2 YYEKEE (reference sequence). This CDR3 contains 15 residues. J gave up 8 bases and V 1 base, and 7 bases lay outside the gene matches. CDR3 sequence: CASSLTVAGVDEQFF. The CDR3 bases are TGTGCCAGCAGCTTGACAGTAGCGGGAGTGGATGAGCAGTTCTTC.

CDR3 nucleotides: TGTGCCAGCACCCACCCGTGGGGGGCCTCCGACGACTATGGCTACACCTTC. This gives the protein CASTHPWGASDDYGYTF. This chain joins TRBV7-8 and TRBJ1-2; weak D call: TRBD1 (6 bases). Trimming took off 7 bases at V and 3 bases at J, with 24 bases between the two ends. This CDR3 is 17 amino acids long. Germline loops: CDR1 SGHVS, CDR2 FQNEAQ.

The chain joins TRBV5-1 to TRBJ2-3, with 14 bases matching TRBD2. CDR3 length: 15 amino acids. Trimming removed 4 bases from V and 5 bases from J; junction bases left unmatched: 3. CDR1 is SGHRS and CDR2 is YFSETQ in the germline V gene. The CDR3 spells CASSAGLAGGDTQYF. CDR3 nucleotide sequence: TGCGCCAGCAGCGCAGGACTAGCGGGAGGAGATACGCAGTATTTT.

The chain is built from TRBV28 and TRBJ1-2; D uncertain. The CDR3 contains 13 residues. With 6 bases removed from V and 4 bases from J, the gap between germline ends came to 12 bases. Germline V CDR1 and CDR2: MDHEN, SYDVKM. The chain's CDR3 is CASRDGRTYGYTF. DNA for the CDR3: TGTGCCAGCAGAGACGGACGGACCTATGGCTACACCTTC.

This sequence joins TRBV18 and TRBJ1-2; unclear D gene. This CDR3 is built from 17 residues. V gave up 3 bases and J gave up 7 bases, with 24 bases separating them. Looked up from germline, CDR1 is KGHSH and CDR2 is LQKENI. CDR3 sequence reads: CASSPEQSPLLGGGYTF. CDR3 in DNA: TGTGCCAGCTCACCGGAACAATCCCCCCTTCTAGGAGGTGGCTACACCTTC. Full variable domain (outside the CDR3, taken from reference TRBV18 and TRBJ1-2): NAGVMQNPRHLVRRRGQEARLRCSPMKGHSHVYWYRQLPEEGLKFMVYLQKENIIDESGMPKERFSAEFPKEGPSILRIQQVVRGDSAAYFCASSPEQSPLLGGGYTFGSGTRLTVV.

V usage is TRBV6-6 and J usage is TRBJ2-7, with 7 bases lining up with TRBD1. The CDR3 has 15 amino acids. CDR1 MNHNY and CDR2 SVGAGI come from the germline V gene (reference sequence). Trimming cost V 5 bases and J 3 bases; bases outside gene matches: 10. In DNA form, the CDR3 reads TGTGCCAGCAGTCTCGCGCGACAGGGTAGCTACGAGCAGTACGTC. It encodes CASSLARQGSYEQYV.

The gene calls are TRBV30 and TRBJ2-3; TRBD2 is a possible D gene (5 bases). Deletions cut 6 bases from V and 1 base from J, with 14 bases between. The CDR3 consists of 14 residues. The germline V gene has CDR1 GTSNPN and CDR2 SVGIG (reference sequence). The CDR3 nucleotides read TGTGCCTGCAAGTCCATACTAGGCACAGATACGCAGTATTTT. Its translation is CACKSILGTDTQYF.

V is TRBV5-6 and J is TRBJ1-1; possible D gene TRBD1, 5 bases. This CDR3 is built from 13 residues. The germline V and J ends were trimmed by 4 bases and 0 bases, with 7 bases remaining between them. Germline V gives CDR1 SGHDT, CDR2 YYEEEE. For the CDR3, the DNA is TGTGCCAGCAGCCGGGGGGTGAACACTGAAGCTTTCTTT. It codes for CASSRGVNTEAFF.